The 3 T cell receptor beta chains presented below share a single source sample, sequenced in a study of alternative splicing in chronic myeloid leukemia remission (dated by TCRdb to 2019 to 2021). Explained via the paper, the time point label denotes: chronic-phase CML before TKI therapy (screening/day 1). The library was produced with bulk RNA-seq. Sequenced on an Illumina HiSeq 2500. The TruSeq Stranded RNA sample prep kit was used to generate libraries of poly-A-enriched mRNA from an input of about 0.98 ug total RNA. After reprocessing by TCRdb, each CDR3 protein sequence is one entry, and no DNA is given. The sample's table covers 70 to 85 distinct CDR3 sequences. This specimen was PBMCs or total blood leukocytes (not recorded which), taken at diagnosis. The receptors were sampled from an adult with chronic myeloid leukemia.

This chain joins TRBV6-5 and TRBJ1-2. The CDR3 loop spans 14 amino acids. Germline assignment: CDR1 MNHEY and CDR2 SVGAGI. The CDR3 is CATAFLDRANGYTF.

The sample holds one count of this clonotype. V usage is TRBV12-3 or TRBV12-4 and J usage is TRBJ1-1. The CDR3 spans 13 residues. The CDR3 reads CASSSARDTEAFF.

V gene TRBV20-1 combines with J gene TRBJ2-5; TCRdb returns TRBD2, unconfirmable since there is no DNA. The CDR3 extends over 15 amino acids. Per the germline V gene, CDR1 is DFQATT and CDR2 is SNEGSKA (reference sequence). The CDR3 loop reads CSAPPGGGGQETQYF.